This T cell receptor (beta chain) was captured by sequencing in a study of cytomegalovirus exposure and HLA in healthy donors. Whole-study results and caveats: With DRB1 most and HLA-C fewest, TCR association rates differed between HLA loci in a later analysis.

Germline-derived CDR1 and CDR2 are LNHDA and SQIVND (reference sequence). V dropped 5 bases and J dropped 7 bases, with 12 bases sitting between them. CDR3 length: 13 residues. Both 60 Vbeta primers and 13 Jbeta primers went into the PCR. Using immunoSEQ multiplex PCR, the repertoire was profiled, and TCRdb retains in-frame clones only, with some absent. The table lists 150,000 or so clones, around 77% of them singletons. On this clone itself: The antigen is undetermined.

J is TRBJ2-1 and V is TRBV19; the D gene is possibly TRBD2 (5 bases). Sequencing used PBMCs. The sequence was obtained from a man aged 45-65 years in good health and CMV-seropositive. CDR3: CASSSLASNEQFF. The CDR3, as DNA: TGTGCCAGTAGTTCGTTAGCGAGTAATGAGCAGTTCTTC.